The TCR beta chain described here comes from a study of CD8 T cells in Susac syndrome (dated by TCRdb to the late 2010s). With respect to the entire study: Among the sequenced Susac syndrome patients, over five had clinically active disease and 8 or 9 were in clinical remission. Susac syndrome patients were therapy-naive, on corticosteroids (some also receiving IVIg), or on IVIg alone at blood withdrawal. Repertoire sequencing was used to test whether CD8+ T cell activation and differentiation in Susac syndrome was antigen driven. What the study reported, not specific to this receptor: In patients with Susac syndrome, the CD4+ T cell repertoire showed no detectable clonal expansion. The number of individuals in the TCR sequencing and HLA analysis was acknowledged as relatively small.

Peripheral blood CD8+ and CD4+ T cells from healthy donors, Susac syndrome patients and multiple sclerosis patients were profiled by high-throughput TCR beta sequencing. Recently defined diagnostic criteria for definite or probable disease were met by the Susac syndrome patients. CD8+ TEMRA cells were enriched by FACS, while bulk CD8+ and CD4+ T cells were purified by magnetic negative isolation. Blood was collected in EDTA tubes and processed within 24 hours, with PBMCs isolated through density gradient centrifugation. PBMCs intended for TCR sequencing were frozen in liquid nitrogen and were later thawed in a 37 degrees C water bath. The sorted or isolated CD4+, CD8+ and CD8+ TEMRA cells reached a purity of at least 90%. About this clonotype: Its antigen is still unknown. No much larger clone is present one base from it, and per-base qualities are unavailable.

The CDR3 spans 13 residues, from the cysteine through the phenylalanine. Left in the record is the CDR3 DNA by itself, 39 bases read in frame from the first base. The germline V gene (reference sequence) specifies DFQATT as CDR1 and SNEGSKA as CDR2. V is trimmed back by 2 bases and J by 6 bases, and the junction contains 3 bases that no gene match accounts for. RNA was extracted using the RNeasy kit, and roughly 0.5 to 1 ug of the RNA was reverse transcribed with random hexamers. TCR beta CDR3 regions were amplified with the immunoSEQ multiplex PCR assay covering 54 Vbeta and 13 Jbeta segments. Bias from PCR amplification was corrected by using a synthetic template baseline for primer optimization and for computational correction. Turning to the authors' computational methods: Reads were annotated to V, D and J genes per IMGT and analyzed with immunoSEQ Analyzer, keeping only productive sequences. Clonality was calculated as one minus the Shannon entropy normalized by log2 of the number of productive unique sequences. Public and private clones were assessed among the 100 most prevalent clones of each patient and control. A clone was defined as Susac-specific if it was absent from the healthy and MS cohorts, from over 1,000 published viral clones and from other ImmuneACCESS disease sequences. The public reads were reanalyzed by TCRdb: fastp trimming at Q25, MiXCR alignment, in-frame beta chains only. Here each entry gathers all rows of one CDR3 protein and keeps the most common genes and DNA. Clone size and V and J calls follow TCRdb, not the original study. This sample is represented by roughly 220,000 distinct CDR3 sequences; 94% of them were singletons. The ten top clones hold 0.15% of the sample.

The source is a human donor with Susac syndrome. Sequencing input: CD4+ T cells from PBMCs. The chain uses TRBV20-1 and TRBJ2-2, and 7 junctional nucleotides match TRBD1. The CDR3 region reads CSARYRGAGELFF. At the DNA level, the sequence is TGCAGTGCTAGATACAGGGGTGCCGGGGAGCTGTTTTTT.